This T cell receptor beta chain was obtained from a study of blood T cell repertoires in COVID-19. Whole-study context: Donors in the United States, Italy and Spain gave samples during acute or convalescent COVID-19. The cDNA or gDNA used as material had been derived from T cells, B-cell-depleted T cells, or PBMCs.

As originally analysed: The assay estimated nucleated cells by amplifying reference gene primers. Generated by immunoSEQ multiplex PCR, the TCRdb table keeps only in-frame clones and is missing some. The DNA gave D and trimming, while V, J and clone size come from that table. The repertoire holds tens of thousands of clones, with over 80% as singletons. The germline V gene encodes CDR1 MNHEY and CDR2 SVGAGI. This CDR3 region has 12 residues. The chain has TRBV6-5 and TRBJ1-6, with D possibly matching TRBD1 (6 bases). The sequence came from a human donor in a cohort sampled during active COVID-19. Sequencing was carried out using peripheral blood. CDR3 in amino acids: CATRGYFTPLHF. The CDR3 region has the DNA TGTGCTACGAGGGGGTATTTCACACCCCTCCACTTT.